This paragraph reports one TCR beta chain. In the original workflow: Amplification of reference gene primers was used by the study to estimate nucleated cell counts. Data came from immunoSEQ multiplex PCR; TCRdb stores just in-frame clones and leaves some out. V and J calls plus clone size are reproduced from that table; the DNA served to infer D and trimming. Among hundreds of thousands of clones listed, approximately 85% were seen once. Seattle cases were enrolled at active infection and followed longitudinally. These data belong to a study of blood T cell repertoires in COVID-19. Overall study: There were acute and convalescent COVID-19 samples, and they came from the United States, Italy and Spain. Sample material is recorded as cDNA or gDNA derived from T cells, B-cell-depleted T cells, or PBMCs.

Germline V gene lookup returns CDR1 MNHEY and CDR2 SVGAGI. The J segment lost 4 bases and the V segment lost 2 bases, leaving 8 bases of the junction unmatched. This CDR3 region has 16 residues. The clonotype was recovered from a woman aged 80 or over with COVID-19, enrolled during active disease. This sequence joins TRBV6-5 and TRBJ2-3; 8 nucleotides align to TRBD1. Input material: peripheral blood. In nucleotides, the CDR3 is TGTGCCAGCAGTTACGGACAGGGACTCGGCGCAGATACGCAGTATTTT. Amino acid sequence: CASSYGQGLGADTQYF.